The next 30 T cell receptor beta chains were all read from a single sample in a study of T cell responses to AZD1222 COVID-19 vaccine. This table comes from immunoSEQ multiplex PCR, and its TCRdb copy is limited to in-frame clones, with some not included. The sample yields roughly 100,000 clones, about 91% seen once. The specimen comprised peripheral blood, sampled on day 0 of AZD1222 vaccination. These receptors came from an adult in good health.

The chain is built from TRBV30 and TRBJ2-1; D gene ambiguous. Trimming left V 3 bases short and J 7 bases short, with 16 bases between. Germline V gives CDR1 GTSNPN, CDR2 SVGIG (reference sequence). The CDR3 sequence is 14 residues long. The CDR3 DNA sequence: TGTGCCTGGAGCAGACCCCCCGCTCAAAATGAGCAGTTCTTC. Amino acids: CAWSRPPAQNEQFF.

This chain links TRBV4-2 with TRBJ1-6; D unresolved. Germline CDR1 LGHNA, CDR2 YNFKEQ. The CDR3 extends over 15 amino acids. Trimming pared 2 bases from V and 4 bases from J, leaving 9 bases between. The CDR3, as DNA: TGTGCCAGCAGCCAAAGTCGGGCTTATAATTCACCCCTCCACTTT. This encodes CASSQSRAYNSPLHF.

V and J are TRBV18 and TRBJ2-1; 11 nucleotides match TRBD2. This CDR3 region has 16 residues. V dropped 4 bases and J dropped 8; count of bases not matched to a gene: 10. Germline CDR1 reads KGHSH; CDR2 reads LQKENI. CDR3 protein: CASSRLSGGAADEQFF. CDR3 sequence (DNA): TGTGCCAGCTCACGGCTTAGCGGGGGGGCAGCCGATGAGCAGTTCTTC.

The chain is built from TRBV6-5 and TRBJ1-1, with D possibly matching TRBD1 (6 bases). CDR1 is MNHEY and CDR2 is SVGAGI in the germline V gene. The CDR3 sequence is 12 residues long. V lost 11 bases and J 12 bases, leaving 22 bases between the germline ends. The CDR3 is CAVISDSYSTFF. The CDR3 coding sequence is TGTGCCGTCATATCGGACAGCTACTCGACTTTCTTT.

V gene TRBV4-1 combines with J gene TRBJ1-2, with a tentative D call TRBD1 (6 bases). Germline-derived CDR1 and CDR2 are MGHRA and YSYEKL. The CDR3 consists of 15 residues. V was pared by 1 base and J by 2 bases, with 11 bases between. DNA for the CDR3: TGCGCCAGCAGCCAAGGTCCAGGGGAAAACTATGGCTACACCTTC. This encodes CASSQGPGENYGYTF.

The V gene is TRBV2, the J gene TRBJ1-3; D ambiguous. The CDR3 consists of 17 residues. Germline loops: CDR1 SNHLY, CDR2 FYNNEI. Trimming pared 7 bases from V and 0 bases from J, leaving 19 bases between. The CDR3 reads CASTTSPPDLSGNTIYF. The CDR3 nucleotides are TGTGCCAGCACCACATCCCCACCAGATCTCTCTGGAAACACCATATATTTT.

The CDR3 sequence: CSVAVGANTGELFF. The CDR3 bases are TGCAGCGTTGCAGTGGGGGCCAACACCGGGGAGCTGTTTTTT. The chain carries TRBV29-1 and TRBJ2-2; tentatively, D is TRBD1 (6 bases). This CDR3 spans 14 amino acids. Germline lookup yields CDR1 SQVTM and CDR2 ANQGSEA. V shed 4 bases and J shed 2 bases, with 11 bases lying between them.

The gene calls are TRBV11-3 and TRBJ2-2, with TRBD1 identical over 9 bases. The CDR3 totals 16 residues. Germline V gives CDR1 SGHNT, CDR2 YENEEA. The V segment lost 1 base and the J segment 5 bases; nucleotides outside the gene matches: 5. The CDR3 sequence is CASSLAPGTGTGELFF. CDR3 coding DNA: TGTGCCAGCAGCTTAGCCCCGGGGACAGGGACCGGGGAGCTGTTTTTT.

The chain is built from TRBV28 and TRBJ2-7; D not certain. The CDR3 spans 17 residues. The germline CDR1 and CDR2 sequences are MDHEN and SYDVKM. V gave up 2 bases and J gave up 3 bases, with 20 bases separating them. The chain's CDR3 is CASSLPKDPFKGYEQYF. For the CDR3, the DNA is TGTGCCAGCAGTTTACCTAAGGACCCGTTTAAGGGCTACGAGCAGTACTTC. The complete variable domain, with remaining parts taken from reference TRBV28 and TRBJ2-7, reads DVKVTQSSRYLVKRTGEKVFLECVQDMDHENMFWYRQDPGLGLRLIYFSYDVKMKEKGDIPEGYSVSREKKERFSLILESASTNQTSMYLCASSLPKDPFKGYEQYFGPGTRLTVT.

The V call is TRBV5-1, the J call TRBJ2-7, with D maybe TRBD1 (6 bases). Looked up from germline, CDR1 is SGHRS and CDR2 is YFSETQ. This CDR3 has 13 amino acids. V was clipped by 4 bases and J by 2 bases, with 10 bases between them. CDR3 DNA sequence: TGCGCCAGCAGCCCCACAGGGACCTACGAGCAGTACTTC. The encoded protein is CASSPTGTYEQYF.

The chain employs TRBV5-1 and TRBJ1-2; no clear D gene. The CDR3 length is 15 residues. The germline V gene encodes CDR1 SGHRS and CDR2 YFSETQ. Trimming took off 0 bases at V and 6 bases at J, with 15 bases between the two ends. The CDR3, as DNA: TGCGCCAGCAGCTTGGTCGGGGTAGGTTGGGATGGCTACACCTTC. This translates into CASSLVGVGWDGYTF.

This CDR3 reads CASSRGGGLGYTF. The CDR3 DNA sequence: TGTGCCAGCAGTCGAGGGGGGGGTCTCGGCTACACCTTC. The V gene is TRBV27, the J gene TRBJ1-2; D is perhaps TRBD1 (6 bases). The CDR3 runs to 13 residues. CDR1 and CDR2 (germline): MNHEY, SMNVEV (reference sequence). V lost 5 bases, J lost 8 bases, and 15 bases lay in between.

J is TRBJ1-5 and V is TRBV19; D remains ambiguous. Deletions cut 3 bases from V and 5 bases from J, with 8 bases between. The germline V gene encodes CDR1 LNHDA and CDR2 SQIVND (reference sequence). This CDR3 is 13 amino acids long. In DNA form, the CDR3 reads TGTGCCAGTAGTATGTTTGGAGATCAGCCCCAGCATTTT. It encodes CASSMFGDQPQHF. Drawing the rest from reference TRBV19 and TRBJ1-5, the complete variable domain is DGGITQSPKYLFRKEGQNVTLSCEQNLNHDAMYWYRQDPGQGLRLIYYSQIVNDFQKGDIAEGYSVSREKKESFPLTVTSAQKNPTAFYLCASSMFGDQPQHFGDGTRLSIL.

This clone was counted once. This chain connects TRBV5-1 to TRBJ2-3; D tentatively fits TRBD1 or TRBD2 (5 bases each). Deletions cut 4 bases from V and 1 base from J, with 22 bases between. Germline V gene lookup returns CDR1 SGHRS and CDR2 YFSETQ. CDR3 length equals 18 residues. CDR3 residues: CASSEYSLREGGTDTQYF. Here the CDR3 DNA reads TGCGCCAGCAGCGAATACAGCTTACGGGAAGGGGGCACAGATACGCAGTATTTT. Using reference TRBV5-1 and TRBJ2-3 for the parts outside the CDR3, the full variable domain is KAGVTQTPRYLIKTRGQQVTLSCSPISGHRSVSWYQQTPGQGLQFLFEYFSETQRNKGNFPGRFSGRQFSNSRSEMNVSTLELGDSALYLCASSEYSLREGGTDTQYFGPGTRLTVL.

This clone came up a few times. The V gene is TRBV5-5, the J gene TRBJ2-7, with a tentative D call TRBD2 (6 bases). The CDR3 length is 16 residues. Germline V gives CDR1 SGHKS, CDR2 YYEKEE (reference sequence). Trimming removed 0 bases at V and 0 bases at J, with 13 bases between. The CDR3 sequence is CASSLEGGWVSYEQYF. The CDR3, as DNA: TGTGCCAGCAGCTTGGAGGGAGGATGGGTCTCCTACGAGCAGTACTTC.

The CDR3 bases are TGTGCCAGCAGCTTCGCGGGGGGCAAGTTTATTTCCTATGGCTACACCTTC. It is translated as CASSFAGGKFISYGYTF. The chain uses TRBV7-9 and TRBJ1-2, with a tentative D call TRBD1 (6 bases). Germline lookup yields CDR1 SEHNR and CDR2 FQNEAQ (reference sequence). Trimming left V 3 bases short and J 4 bases short, with 21 bases between. The CDR3 has 17 amino acids.

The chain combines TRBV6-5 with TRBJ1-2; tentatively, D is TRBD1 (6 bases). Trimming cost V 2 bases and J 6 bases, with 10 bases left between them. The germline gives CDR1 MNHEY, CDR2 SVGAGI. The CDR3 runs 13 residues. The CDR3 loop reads CASSYKGGNGYTF. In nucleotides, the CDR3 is TGTGCCAGCAGTTACAAGGGGGGGAATGGCTACACCTTC.

This CDR3 reads CASSSRTGEDSPLHF. The CDR3, as DNA: TGTGCCAGCAGCTCTCGGACAGGGGAGGATTCACCCCTCCACTTT. The chain links TRBV5-8 to TRBJ1-6; 9 bases line up with TRBD1. Germline V lookup: CDR1 SGHTS, CDR2 YDEGEE. The junction had 6 bases not matched to a gene; V was cut back by 3 bases and J by 8 bases. CDR3 length equals 15 residues. The full variable domain, with the rest looked up from reference TRBV5-8 and TRBJ1-6, is EAGVTQSPTHLIKTRGQQATLRCSPISGHTSVYWYQQALGLGLQFLLWYDEGEERNRGNFPPRFSGRQFPNYSSELNVNALELEDSALYLCASSSRTGEDSPLHFGNGTRLTVT.

The DNA of the CDR3 is TGTGCCAGCAGTTACGGTTCTGGGGGATCGACCACTGAAGCTTTCTTT. Translating it yields CASSYGSGGSTTEAFF. The chain couples TRBV6-5 to TRBJ1-1, with D possibly matching TRBD1 (5 bases). Between the trimmed V and J ends, which lost 2 bases and 4 bases, there was a span of 17 bases. The CDR3 length is 16 residues. The germline gives CDR1 MNHEY, CDR2 SVGAGI.

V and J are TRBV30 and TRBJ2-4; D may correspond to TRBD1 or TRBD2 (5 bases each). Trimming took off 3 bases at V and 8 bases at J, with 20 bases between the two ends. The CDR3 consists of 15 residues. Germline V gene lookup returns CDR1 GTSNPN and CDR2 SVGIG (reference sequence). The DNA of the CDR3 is TGTGCCTGGAGCAGGGAGTTTAGCTCTGGGTACATTCAGTACTTC. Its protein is CAWSREFSSGYIQYF.

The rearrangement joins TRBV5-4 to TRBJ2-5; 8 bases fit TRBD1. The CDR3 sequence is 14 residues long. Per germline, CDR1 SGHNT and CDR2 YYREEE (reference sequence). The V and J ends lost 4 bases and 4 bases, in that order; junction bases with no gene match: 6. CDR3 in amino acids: CASSRDRQGETQYF. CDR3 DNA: TGTGCCAGCAGCAGGGACAGGCAGGGAGAGACCCAGTACTTC.

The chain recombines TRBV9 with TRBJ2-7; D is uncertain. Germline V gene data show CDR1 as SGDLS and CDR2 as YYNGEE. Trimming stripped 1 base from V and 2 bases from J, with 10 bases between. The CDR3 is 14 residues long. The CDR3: CASSVSTATYEQYF. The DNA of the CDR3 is TGTGCCAGCAGCGTATCTACAGCCACCTACGAGCAGTACTTC.

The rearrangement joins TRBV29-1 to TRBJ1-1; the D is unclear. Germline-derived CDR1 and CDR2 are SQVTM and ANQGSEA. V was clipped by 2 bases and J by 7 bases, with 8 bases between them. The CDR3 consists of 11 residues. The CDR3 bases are TGCAGCGTTGAACTCACCTTTGAAGCTTTCTTT. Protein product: CSVELTFEAFF.

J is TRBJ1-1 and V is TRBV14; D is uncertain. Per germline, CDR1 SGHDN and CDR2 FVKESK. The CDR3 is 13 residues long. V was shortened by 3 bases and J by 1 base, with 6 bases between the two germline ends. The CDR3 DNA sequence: TGTGCCAGCAGCCATCAAAGGAACACTGAAGCTTTCTTT. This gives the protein CASSHQRNTEAFF.

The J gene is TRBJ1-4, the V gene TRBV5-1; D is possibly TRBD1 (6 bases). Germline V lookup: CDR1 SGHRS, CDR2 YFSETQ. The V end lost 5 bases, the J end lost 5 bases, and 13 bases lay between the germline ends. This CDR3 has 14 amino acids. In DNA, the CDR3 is TGCGCCAGCAGTATGGACAGTAGCAATGAAAAACTGTTTTTT. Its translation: CASSMDSSNEKLFF.

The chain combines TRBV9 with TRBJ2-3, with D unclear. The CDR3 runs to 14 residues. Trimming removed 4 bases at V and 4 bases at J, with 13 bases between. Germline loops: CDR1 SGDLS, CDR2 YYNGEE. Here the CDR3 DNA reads TGTGCCAGCAGCCGGGTCACAAGCCCAGATACGCAGTATTTT. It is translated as CASSRVTSPDTQYF. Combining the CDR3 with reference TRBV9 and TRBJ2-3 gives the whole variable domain DSGVTQTPKHLITATGQRVTLRCSPRSGDLSVYWYQQSLDQGLQFLIQYYNGEERAKGNILERFSAQQFPDLHSELNLSSLELGDSALYFCASSRVTSPDTQYFGPGTRLTVL.

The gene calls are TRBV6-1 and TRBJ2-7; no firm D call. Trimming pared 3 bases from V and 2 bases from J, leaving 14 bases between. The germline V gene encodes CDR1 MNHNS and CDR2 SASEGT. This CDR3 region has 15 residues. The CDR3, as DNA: TGTGCCAGCAGTGACCTTTTTGGCAGAGCCTACGAGCAGTACTTC. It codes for CASSDLFGRAYEQYF.

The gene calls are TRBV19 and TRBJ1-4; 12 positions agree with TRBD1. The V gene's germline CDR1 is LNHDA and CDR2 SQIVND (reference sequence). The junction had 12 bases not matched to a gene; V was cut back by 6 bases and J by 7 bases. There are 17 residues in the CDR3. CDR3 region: CASSPRGQGAQGEKLFF. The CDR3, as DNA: TGTGCCAGTAGCCCCAGGGGACAGGGGGCTCAGGGTGAAAAACTGTTTTTT.

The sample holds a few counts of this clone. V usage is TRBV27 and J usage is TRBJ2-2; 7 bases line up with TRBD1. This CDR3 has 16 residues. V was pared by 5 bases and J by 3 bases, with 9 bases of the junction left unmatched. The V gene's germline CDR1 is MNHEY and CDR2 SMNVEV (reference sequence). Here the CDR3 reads CASSLRQGRDTGELFF. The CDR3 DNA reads TGTGCCAGCAGTCTGCGACAGGGTCGGGACACCGGGGAGCTGTTTTTT.

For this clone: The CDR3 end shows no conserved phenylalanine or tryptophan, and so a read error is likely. The CDR3 DNA reads TGTGCCAGCAGTGATTTCCTTCAATTGCGATATTCACCCCTCCACCTT. Encoded protein: CASSDFLQLRYSPLHL. The chain links TRBV6-1 to TRBJ1-6; no clear D. CDR3 size: 16 residues. Germline values: CDR1 MNHNS, CDR2 SASEGT. With 3 bases removed from V and 8 bases from J, the gap between germline ends came to 17 bases.